This TCR beta chain was documented in a study of control samples from healthy donors and cancer patients. Method: immunoSEQ multiplex PCR; TCRdb's copy keeps in-frame clones and lacks some. The sample holds roughly 100,000 clones, about 89% seen once. There are 17 residues in the CDR3. V gave up 0 bases and J gave up 1 base, with 15 bases separating them. Germline V gene lookup returns CDR1 SEHNR and CDR2 FQNEAQ (reference sequence). The sequenced material came from PBMCs. The chain uses TRBV7-9 and TRBJ1-2; perhaps TRBD1 as D (5 bases). This TCR was recovered from a man between 60 and 70 years old with lung cancer. The CDR3 coding sequence is TGTGCCAGCAGCTTAGCCGGACAAGGCGCCTTTAACTATGGCTACACCTTC. Translated, it gives CASSLAGQGAFNYGYTF.